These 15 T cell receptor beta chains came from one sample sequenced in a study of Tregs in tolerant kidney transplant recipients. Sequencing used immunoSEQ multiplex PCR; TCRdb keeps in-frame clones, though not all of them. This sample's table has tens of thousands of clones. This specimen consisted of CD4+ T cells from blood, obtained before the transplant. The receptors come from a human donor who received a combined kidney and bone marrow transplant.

The covered CDR3 bases are TGTGCCAGCAGCTTCACCGGGACAGGGCCAGAGACC. It yields the protein CASSFTGTGPET. Given in full, the CDR3 is CASSFTGTGPETQYF. This rearrangement joins TRBV11-2 to TRBJ2-5; 9 bases map to TRBD1. The CDR3 end falls 3 residues outside the read, so it is completed with the germline J gene. CDR3 length equals 15 residues. Looked up from germline, CDR1 is SGHAT and CDR2 is FQNNGV. V shed 3 bases and J 4 bases; nucleotides not matched to a gene: 6.

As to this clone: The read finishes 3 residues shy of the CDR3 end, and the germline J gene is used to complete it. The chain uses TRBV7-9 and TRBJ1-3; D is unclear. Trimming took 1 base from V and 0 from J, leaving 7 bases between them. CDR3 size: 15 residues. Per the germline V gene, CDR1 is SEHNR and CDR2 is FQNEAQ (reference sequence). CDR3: CASSLETNSGNTIYF. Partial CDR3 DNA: TGTGCCAGCAGCTTAGAGACAAACTCTGGAAACACC.

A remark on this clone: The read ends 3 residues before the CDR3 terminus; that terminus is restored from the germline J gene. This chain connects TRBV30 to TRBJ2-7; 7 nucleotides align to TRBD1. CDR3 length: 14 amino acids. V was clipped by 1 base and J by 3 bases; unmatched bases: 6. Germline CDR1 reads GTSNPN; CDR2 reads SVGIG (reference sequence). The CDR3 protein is CAWSAAHRGYEQYF. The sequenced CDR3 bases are TGTGCCTGGAGTGCAGCCCACAGGGGCTACGAG.

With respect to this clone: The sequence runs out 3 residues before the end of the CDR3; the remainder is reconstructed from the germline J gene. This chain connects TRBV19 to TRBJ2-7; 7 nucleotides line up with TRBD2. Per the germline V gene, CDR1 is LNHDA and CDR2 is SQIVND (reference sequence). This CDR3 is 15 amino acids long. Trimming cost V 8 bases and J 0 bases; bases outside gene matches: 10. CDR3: CASRGWRGSSYEQYF. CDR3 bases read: TGTGCCAGTCGAGGGTGGCGCGGGAGCTCCTACGAG.

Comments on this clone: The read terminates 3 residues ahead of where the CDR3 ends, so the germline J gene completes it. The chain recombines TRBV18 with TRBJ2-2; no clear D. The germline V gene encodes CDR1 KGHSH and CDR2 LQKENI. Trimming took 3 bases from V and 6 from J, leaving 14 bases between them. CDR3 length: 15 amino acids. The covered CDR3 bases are TGTGCCAGCTCACCTGTTAGTCTCCCCTCCGGGGAG. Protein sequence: CASSPVSLPSGE. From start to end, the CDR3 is CASSPVSLPSGELFF. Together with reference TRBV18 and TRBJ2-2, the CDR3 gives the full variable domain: NAGVMQNPRHLVRRRGQEARLRCSPMKGHSHVYWYRQLPEEGLKFMVYLQKENIIDESGMPKERFSAEFPKEGPSILRIQQVVRGDSAAYFCASSPVSLPSGELFFGEGSRLTVL.

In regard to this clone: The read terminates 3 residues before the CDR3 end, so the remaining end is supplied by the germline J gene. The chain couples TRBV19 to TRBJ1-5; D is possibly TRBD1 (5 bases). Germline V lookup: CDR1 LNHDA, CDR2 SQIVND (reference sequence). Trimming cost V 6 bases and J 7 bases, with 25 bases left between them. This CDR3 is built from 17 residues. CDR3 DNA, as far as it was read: TGTGCCAGTAGCCCAAATAGAGGGGAGGCGGCCTGGCAGCCC. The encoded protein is CASSPNRGEAAWQP. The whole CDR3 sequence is CASSPNRGEAAWQPQHF.

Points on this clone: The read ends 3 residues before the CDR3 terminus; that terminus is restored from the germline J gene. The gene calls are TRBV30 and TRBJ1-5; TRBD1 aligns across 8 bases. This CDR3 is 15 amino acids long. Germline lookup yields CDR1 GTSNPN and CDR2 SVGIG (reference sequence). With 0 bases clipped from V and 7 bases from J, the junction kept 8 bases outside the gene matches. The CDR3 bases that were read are TGTGCCTGGAGTGTACCAGGGGGCATAGAACAGCCC. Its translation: CAWSVPGGIEQP. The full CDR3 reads CAWSVPGGIEQPQHF.

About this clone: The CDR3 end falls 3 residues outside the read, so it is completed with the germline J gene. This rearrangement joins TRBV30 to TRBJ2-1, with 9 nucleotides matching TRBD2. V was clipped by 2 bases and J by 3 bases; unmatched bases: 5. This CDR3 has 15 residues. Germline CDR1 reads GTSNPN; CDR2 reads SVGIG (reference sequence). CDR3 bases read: TGTGCCTGGAGTCCCGGGACTAGCAGCTACAATGAG. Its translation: CAWSPGTSSYNE. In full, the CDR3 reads CAWSPGTSSYNEQFF.

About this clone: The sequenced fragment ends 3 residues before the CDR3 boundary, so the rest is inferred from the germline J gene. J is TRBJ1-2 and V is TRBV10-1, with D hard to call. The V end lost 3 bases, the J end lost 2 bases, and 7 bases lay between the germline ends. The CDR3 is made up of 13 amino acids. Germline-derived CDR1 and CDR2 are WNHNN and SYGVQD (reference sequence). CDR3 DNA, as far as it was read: TGCGCCAGCAGTGACAGTGCCAACTATGGC. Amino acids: CASSDSANYG. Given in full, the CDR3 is CASSDSANYGYTF.

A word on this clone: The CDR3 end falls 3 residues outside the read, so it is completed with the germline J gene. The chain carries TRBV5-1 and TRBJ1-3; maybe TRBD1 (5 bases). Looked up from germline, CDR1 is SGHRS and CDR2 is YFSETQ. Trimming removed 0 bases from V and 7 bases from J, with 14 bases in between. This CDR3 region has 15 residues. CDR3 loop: CASSLGARASNTIYF. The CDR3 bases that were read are TGCGCCAGCAGCTTGGGGGCCAGGGCCAGTAACACC. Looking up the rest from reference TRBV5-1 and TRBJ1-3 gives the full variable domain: KAGVTQTPRYLIKTRGQQVTLSCSPISGHRSVSWYQQTPGQGLQFLFEYFSETQRNKGNFPGRFSGRQFSNSRSEMNVSTLELGDSALYLCASSLGARASNTIYFGEGSWLTVV.

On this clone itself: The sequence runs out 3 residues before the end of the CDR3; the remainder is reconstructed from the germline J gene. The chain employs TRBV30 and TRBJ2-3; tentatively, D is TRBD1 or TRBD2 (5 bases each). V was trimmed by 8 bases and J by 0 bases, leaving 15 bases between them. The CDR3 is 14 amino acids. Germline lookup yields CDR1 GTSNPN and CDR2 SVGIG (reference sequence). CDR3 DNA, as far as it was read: TGTGCCAGGACTGCGACAGAGAGCACAGATACG. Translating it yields CARTATESTDT. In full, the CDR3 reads CARTATESTDTQYF.

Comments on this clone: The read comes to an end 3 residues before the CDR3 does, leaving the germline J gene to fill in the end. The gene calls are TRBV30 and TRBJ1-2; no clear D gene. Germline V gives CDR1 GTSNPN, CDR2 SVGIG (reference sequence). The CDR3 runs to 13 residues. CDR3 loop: CAWSEFIGSGYTF. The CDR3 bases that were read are TGTGCCTGGAGTGAGTTTATAGGGTCCGGC.

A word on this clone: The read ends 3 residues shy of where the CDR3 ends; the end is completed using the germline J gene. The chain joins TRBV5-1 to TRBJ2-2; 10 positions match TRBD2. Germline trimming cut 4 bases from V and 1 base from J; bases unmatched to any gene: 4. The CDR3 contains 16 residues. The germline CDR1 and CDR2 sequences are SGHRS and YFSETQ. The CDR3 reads CASSGASGGNTGELFF. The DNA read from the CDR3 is TGCGCCAGCAGCGGAGCTAGCGGGGGGAACACCGGGGAG. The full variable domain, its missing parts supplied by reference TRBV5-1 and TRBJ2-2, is KAGVTQTPRYLIKTRGQQVTLSCSPISGHRSVSWYQQTPGQGLQFLFEYFSETQRNKGNFPGRFSGRQFSNSRSEMNVSTLELGDSALYLCASSGASGGNTGELFFGEGSRLTVL.

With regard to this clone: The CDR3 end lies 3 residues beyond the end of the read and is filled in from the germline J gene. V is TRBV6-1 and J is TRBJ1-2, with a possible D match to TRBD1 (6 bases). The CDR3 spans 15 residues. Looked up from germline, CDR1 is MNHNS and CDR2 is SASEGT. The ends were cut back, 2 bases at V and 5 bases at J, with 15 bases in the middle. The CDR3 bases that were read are TGTGCCAGCAGTGAAACCACAGGGCCTATATATGGC. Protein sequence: CASSETTGPIYG. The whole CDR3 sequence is CASSETTGPIYGYTF.

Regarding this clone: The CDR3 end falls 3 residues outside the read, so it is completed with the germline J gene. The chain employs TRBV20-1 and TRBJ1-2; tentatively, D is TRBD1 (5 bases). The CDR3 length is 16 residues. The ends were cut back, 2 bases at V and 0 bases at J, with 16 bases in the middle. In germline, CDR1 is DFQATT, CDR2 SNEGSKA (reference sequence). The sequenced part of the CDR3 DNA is TGCAGTGCTAGAAGTTTGGGGGGAGCGGCTAACTATGGC. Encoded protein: CSARSLGGAANYG. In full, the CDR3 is CSARSLGGAANYGYTF.